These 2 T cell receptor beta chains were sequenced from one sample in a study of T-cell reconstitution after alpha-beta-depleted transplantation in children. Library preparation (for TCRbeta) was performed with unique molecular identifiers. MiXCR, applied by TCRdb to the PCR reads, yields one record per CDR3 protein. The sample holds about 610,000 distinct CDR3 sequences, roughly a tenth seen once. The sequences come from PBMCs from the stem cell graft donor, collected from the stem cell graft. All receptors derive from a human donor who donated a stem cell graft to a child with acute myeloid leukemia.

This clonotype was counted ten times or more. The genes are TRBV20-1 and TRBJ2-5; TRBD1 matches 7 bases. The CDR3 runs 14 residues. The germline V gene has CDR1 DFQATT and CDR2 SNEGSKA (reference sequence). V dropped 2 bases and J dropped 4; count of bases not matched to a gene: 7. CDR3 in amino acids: CSARLRQGGETQYF. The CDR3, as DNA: TGCAGTGCTAGACTTCGACAGGGCGGAGAGACCCAGTACTTC.

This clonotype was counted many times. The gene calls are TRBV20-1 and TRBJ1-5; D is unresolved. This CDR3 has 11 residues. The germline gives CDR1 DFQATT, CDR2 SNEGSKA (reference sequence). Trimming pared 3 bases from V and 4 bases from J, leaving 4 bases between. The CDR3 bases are TGCAGTGCTAGGTTAAATCAGCCCCAGCATTTT. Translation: CSARLNQPQHF.